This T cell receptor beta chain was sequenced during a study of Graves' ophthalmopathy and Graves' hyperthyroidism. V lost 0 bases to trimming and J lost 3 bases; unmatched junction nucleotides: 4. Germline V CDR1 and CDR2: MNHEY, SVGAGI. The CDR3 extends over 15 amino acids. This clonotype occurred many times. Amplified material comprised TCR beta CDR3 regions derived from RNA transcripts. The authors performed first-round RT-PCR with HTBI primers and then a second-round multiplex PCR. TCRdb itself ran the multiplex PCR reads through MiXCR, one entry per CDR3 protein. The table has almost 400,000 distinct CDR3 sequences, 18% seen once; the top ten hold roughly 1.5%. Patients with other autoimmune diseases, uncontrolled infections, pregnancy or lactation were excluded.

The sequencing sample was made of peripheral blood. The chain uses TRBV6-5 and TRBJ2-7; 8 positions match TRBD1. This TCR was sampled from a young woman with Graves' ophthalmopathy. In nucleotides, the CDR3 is TGTGCCAGCAGTTACTCTGGACAGGGAAACTACGAGCAGTACTTC. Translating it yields CASSYSGQGNYEQYF.